Listed below are T cell receptor beta chains from one sample, sequenced in a study of cytomegalovirus exposure and HLA in healthy donors. Profiling relied on immunoSEQ multiplex PCR, and the TCRdb table lists in-frame clones only, not all of them. Here the sample spans 150,000 or so clones, roughly 70% being singletons. Sequenced: PBMCs. Receptors originate from a man aged 25-45 years in good health and CMV-seronegative. The CDR3 runs from the conserved cysteine through the conserved F or W. A D gene is named only where the DNA matches it firmly. Part of the rows lack a size; the others show once, few, many or a class for expanded clones.

len,j_gene,d_gene,v_gene,abundance,CDR3nt,CDR3aa
15,TRBJ2-2,.,TRBV5-1,once,TGCGCCAGCAGCTTGGCTAGCCCGAACACCGGGGAGCTGTTTTTT,CASSLASPNTGELFF
15,TRBJ1-5,TRBD1,TRBV2,.,TGTGCCAGCAGTGATTGGCAGGACAGGGGGCAGCCCCAGCATTTT,CASSDWQDRGQPQHF
13,TRBJ2-1,TRBD1,TRBV5-6,once,TGTGCCAGCAGCGAGGACAGGGTCAATGAGCAGTTCTTC,CASSEDRVNEQFF
16,TRBJ1-6,TRBD1,TRBV19,few,TGTGCCAGTAGTACGGACAGGGGGCGCGGGAATTCACCCCTCCACTTT,CASSTDRGRGNSPLHF
11,TRBJ1-5,.,TRBV7-2,.,TGTGCCAGCAGAGGGGATCAGCCCCAGCATTTT,CASRGDQPQHF
17,TRBJ2-5,TRBD2,TRBV4-2,once,TGTGCCAGCAGCCAAGCCCCTAGGACTAGCCTGGGAGAGACCCAGTACTTC,CASSQAPRTSLGETQYF
16,TRBJ1-1,.,TRBV7-9,once,TGTGCCAGCAGCTTAAGGTCCCCCGGGGAGGGCACTGAAGCTTTCTTT,CASSLRSPGEGTEAFF
20,TRBJ2-1,TRBD2,TRBV28,.,TGTGCCAGCAGTTCCGACTCGGGACTAGCGGGGGCGTGGGGTTACAATGAGCAGTTCTTC,CASSSDSGLAGAWGYNEQFF
16,TRBJ2-2,TRBD1,TRBV6-5,.,TGTGCCAGCAGTTACGGCAGGGGGTTCTACACCGGGGAGCTGTTTTTT,CASSYGRGFYTGELFF
14,TRBJ1-2,.,TRBV10-3,.,TGTGCCATCAGTGAGTCGAACCAGGACTATGGCTACACCTTC,CAISESNQDYGYTF
14,TRBJ1-5,.,TRBV7-2,.,TGTGCCAGCAGCTCGGTAGCGGGCAATCAGCCCCAGCATTTT,CASSSVAGNQPQHF
14,TRBJ2-7,TRBD1,TRBV2,.,TGTGCCAGCAGGGGGGACAGGGTCAACTACGAGCAGTACTTC,CASRGDRVNYEQYF
13,TRBJ2-3,TRBD1,TRBV6-5,.,TGTGCCAGCAGGAAAGACAGGGAAAGGGCGCAGTATTTT,CASRKDRERAQYF
12,TRBJ2-3,TRBD2,TRBV6-5,few,TGTGCCTGCGGGGGGGCCGCAGATACGCAGTATTTT,CACGGAADTQYF
14,TRBJ2-5,.,TRBV5-4,.,TGTGCCAGCAGCTGGGCAGGGGGGAAAGAGACCCAGTACTTC,CASSWAGGKETQYF
14,TRBJ1-1,TRBD1,TRBV5-8,.,TGTGCCAGCAGCTTTGGACAGGGAAACACTGAAGCTTTCTTT,CASSFGQGNTEAFF
14,TRBJ1-2,.,TRBV5-4,.,TGTGCCAGCAGCTTGGTTGGCACCTTCTATGGCTACACCTTC,CASSLVGTFYGYTF
12,TRBJ2-7,.,TRBV30,.,TGTGCCTGGAGTGTACTCGTCCACGAGCAGTACTTC,CAWSVLVHEQYF
14,TRBJ2-5,.,TRBV4-3,.,TGCGCCAGCAGCCAAGATTGGTTTCGGGAGACCCAGTACTTC,CASSQDWFRETQYF
13,TRBJ1-1,.,TRBV4-3,.,TGCGCCAGCAGCAAAGGCGGGAGCACTGAAGCTTTCTTT,CASSKGGSTEAFF
14,TRBJ1-1,.,TRBV5-6,.,TGTGCCAGCAGCTTGGTAACTATGAACACTGAAGCTTTCTTT,CASSLVTMNTEAFF
16,TRBJ1-1,.,TRBV7-3,.,TGTGCCAGCAGCTTATATGGGGGCGAGTCGAACACTGAAGCTTTCTTT,CASSLYGGESNTEAFF
13,TRBJ2-7,.,TRBV13,once,TGTGCCAGCAGCCAACTCCCGGGTGACGAGCAGTACTTC,CASSQLPGDEQYF
15,TRBJ2-7,TRBD1,TRBV5-6,.,TGTGCCAGCAGCTTTAGACAGGGTTGGACCTACGAGCAGTACTTC,CASSFRQGWTYEQYF
16,TRBJ2-1,.,TRBV2,few,TGTGCCAGCAGTGCTCGAACACAGGGTTACGGGAATGAGCAGTTCTTC,CASSARTQGYGNEQFF
16,TRBJ1-6,.,TRBV11-2,once,TGTGCCAGCAGCTTGTCGGGATTACCCTATAATTCACCCCTCCACTTT,CASSLSGLPYNSPLHF
12,TRBJ2-7,.,TRBV2,.,TGTTCCAGCCGACGGGAGTCGGGGGAGCAGTACTTC,CSSRRESGEQYF
13,TRBJ2-4,.,TRBV2,.,TGTGCCATCACGAAGGGGGCCAAAAACATTCAGTACTTC,CAITKGAKNIQYF
9,TRBJ1-2,TRBD1,TRBV29-1,.,TGCAGCGTGGGGACAGGGGGCAAGTTC,CSVGTGGKF
14,TRBJ2-5,.,TRBV5-5,.,TGTGCCACCCACGGAGGGGTAGGCCAAGAGACCCAGTACTTC,CATHGGVGQETQYF
14,TRBJ2-1,TRBD2,TRBV28,.,TGTGCCAGCAGTTTATCCGGGGGGGCCAATGAGCAGTTCTTC,CASSLSGGANEQFF
16,TRBJ1-1,TRBD1,TRBV6-6,.,TGTGCCAGCAGTTACTCGCCGTCAGGGGGCCTCACTGAAGCTTTCTTT,CASSYSPSGGLTEAFF
14,TRBJ1-1,TRBD1,TRBV28,.,TGTGCCAGCAGTTTATTCGCAGGGGGTTCTGAAGCTTTCTTT,CASSLFAGGSEAFF
14,TRBJ1-4,.,TRBV28,.,TGTGCCAGCAGTTCTGCGCAGGGAAGTGAAAAACTGTTTTTT,CASSSAQGSEKLFF
15,TRBJ2-1,.,TRBV5-1,.,TGCGCCAGCAGCTTCCGTCAGGGCTCCTACAATGAGCAGTTCTTC,CASSFRQGSYNEQFF
14,TRBJ1-5,TRBD1,TRBV28,.,TGTGCCAGCAGTCTAAGACAGGGGACGGGGCCCCAGCATTTT,CASSLRQGTGPQHF
19,TRBJ1-6,TRBD1,TRBV7-2,.,TGTGCCAGCAGCTTAGCAGGGACAGGGGGCAGGACCTATAATTCACCCCTCCACTTT,CASSLAGTGGRTYNSPLHF
13,TRBJ1-1,.,TRBV28,.,TGTGCCAGCACCCTAGGGGCGGTAACTGAAGCTTTCTTT,CASTLGAVTEAFF
13,TRBJ2-7,.,TRBV19,.,TGTGCCAGTAGTACAGAGTCAACCTACGAGCAGTACTTC,CASSTESTYEQYF
15,TRBJ2-1,.,TRBV27,.,TGTGCCAGCAGTTTAGGGCAGGGTTTTACGGATGAGCAGTTCTTC,CASSLGQGFTDEQFF
17,TRBJ2-2,TRBD2,TRBV7-9,medium-sized,TGTGCCAGCAGCTCGTGGGGGCTAGCGGGGTTCACCGGGGAGCTGTTTTTT,CASSSWGLAGFTGELFF
15,TRBJ2-3,TRBD1,TRBV4-2,once,TGTGCCAGCAGCCAACCCGAACAGGGGAGAGATACGCAGTATTTT,CASSQPEQGRDTQYF
18,TRBJ2-4,TRBD1,TRBV5-1,.,TGCGCCAGCAGCTCCGGGACAGGGGGCTTCCTAGCCAAAAACATTCAGTACTTC,CASSSGTGGFLAKNIQYF
15,TRBJ2-1,.,TRBV4-3,.,TGCGCCAGCAGCCAAGAGGACAGCTCCTACAATGAGCAGTTCTTC,CASSQEDSSYNEQFF